This T cell receptor (beta chain) emerged from a study of tumor-infiltrating lymphocytes in localized non-small cell lung cancer. Study-wide findings and caveats: Not all patients were TCR sequenced, owing to tissue quantity.

The CDR3 loop spans 14 amino acids. CDR1 is KGHSH and CDR2 is LQKENI in the germline V gene. Trimming cost V 4 bases and J 5 bases, with 14 bases left between them. Sequencing used immunoSEQ multiplex PCR; TCRdb keeps in-frame clones, though not all of them. The data contain approximately 17,000 clones, over 55% of them singletons. This clone was seen a few times. Its antigen is undetermined. The sequencing input was lung tumor tissue. The receptor's source is a human donor with non-small cell lung cancer. The chain employs TRBV18 and TRBJ2-5; maybe TRBD1 (6 bases). The CDR3 DNA follows: TGTGCCAGCTCACAATACAGGGATCAGGAGACCCAGTACTTC. Protein product: CASSQYRDQETQYF. Filled out from reference TRBV18 and TRBJ2-5, the complete variable domain reads NAGVMQNPRHLVRRRGQEARLRCSPMKGHSHVYWYRQLPEEGLKFMVYLQKENIIDESGMPKERFSAEFPKEGPSILRIQQVVRGDSAAYFCASSQYRDQETQYFGPGTRLLVL.